This entry describes one T cell receptor (beta chain). No antigen is known for it. The V and J ends lost 2 bases and 1 base, in that order; junction bases with no gene match: 7. CDR3 length equals 17 residues. Looked up from germline, CDR1 is SGHTA and CDR2 is FQGTGA. The data originate from a study of OX40 agonist ivuxolimab in advanced cancers. Notes on the study in general: In the 0.1-3.0 mg/kg groups, partial responders showed among the lowest expansion. Clonal expansion by week 6 occurred in CD4+ and CD8+ blood T cells (at 0.1 to 3.0 mg/kg).

TCRdb's table, derived via immunoSEQ multiplex PCR, lists solely in-frame clones and lacks some. The sample lists over 50,000 clones, approximately 86% occurring once. Sequences were derived from CD4+ or CD8+ T cells sorted from blood, sampled in a trial of the OX40 agonist ivuxolimab. V is TRBV7-3 and J is TRBJ2-4; 8 bases agree with TRBD2. The receptor was isolated from an adult with an advanced solid tumor such as melanoma, head and neck, liver or kidney cancer. The CDR3 sequence is CASSLYPAGEAKNIQYF. CDR3 coding DNA: TGTGCCAGCAGCTTATATCCAGCGGGAGAGGCCAAAAACATTCAGTACTTC. Filled out from reference TRBV7-3 and TRBJ2-4, the complete variable domain reads GAGVSQTPSNKVTEKGKYVELRCDPISGHTALYWYRQSLGQGPEFLIYFQGTGAADDSGLPNDRFFAVRPEGSVSTLKIQRTERGDSAVYLCASSLYPAGEAKNIQYFGAGTRLSVL.